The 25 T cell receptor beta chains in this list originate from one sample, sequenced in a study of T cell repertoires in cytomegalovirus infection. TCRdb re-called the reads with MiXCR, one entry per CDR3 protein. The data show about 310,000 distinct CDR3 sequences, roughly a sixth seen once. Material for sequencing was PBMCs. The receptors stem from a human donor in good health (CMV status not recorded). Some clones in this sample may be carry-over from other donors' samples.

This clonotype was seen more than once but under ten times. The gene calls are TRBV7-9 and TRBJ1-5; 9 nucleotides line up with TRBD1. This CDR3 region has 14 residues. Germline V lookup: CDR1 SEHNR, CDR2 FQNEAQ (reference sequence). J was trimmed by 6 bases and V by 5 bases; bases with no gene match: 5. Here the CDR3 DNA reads TGTGCCAGCAGCGGGACAGGGCGACTTCAGCCCCAGCATTTT. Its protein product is CASSGTGRLQPQHF.

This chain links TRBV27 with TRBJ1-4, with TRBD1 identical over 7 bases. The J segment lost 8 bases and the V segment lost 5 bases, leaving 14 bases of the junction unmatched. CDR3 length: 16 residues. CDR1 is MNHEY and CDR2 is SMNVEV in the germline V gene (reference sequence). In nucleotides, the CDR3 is TGTGCCAGCAGTCCAGACAGGGCCCCCGTCGGGGAAAAACTGTTTTTT. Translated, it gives CASSPDRAPVGEKLFF.

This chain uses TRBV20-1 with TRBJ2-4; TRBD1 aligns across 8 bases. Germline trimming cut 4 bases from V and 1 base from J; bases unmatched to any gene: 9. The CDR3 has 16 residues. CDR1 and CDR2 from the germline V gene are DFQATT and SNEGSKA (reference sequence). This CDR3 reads CSANPVQGAAKNIQYF. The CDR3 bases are TGCAGTGCTAATCCGGTGCAGGGGGCGGCCAAAAACATTCAGTACTTC.

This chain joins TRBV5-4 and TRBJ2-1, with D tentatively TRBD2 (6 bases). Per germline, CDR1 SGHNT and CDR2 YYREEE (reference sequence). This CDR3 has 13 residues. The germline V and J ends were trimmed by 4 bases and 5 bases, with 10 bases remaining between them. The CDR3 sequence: CASSLGGDNEQFF. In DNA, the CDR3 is TGTGCCAGCAGCCTGGGGGGAGACAATGAGCAGTTCTTC.

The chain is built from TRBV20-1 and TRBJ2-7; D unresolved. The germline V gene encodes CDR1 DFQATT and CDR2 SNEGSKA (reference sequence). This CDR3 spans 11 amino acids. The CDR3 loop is CTVRVGNEQYF. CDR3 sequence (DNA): TGCACCGTTCGCGTGGGAAACGAGCAGTACTTC.

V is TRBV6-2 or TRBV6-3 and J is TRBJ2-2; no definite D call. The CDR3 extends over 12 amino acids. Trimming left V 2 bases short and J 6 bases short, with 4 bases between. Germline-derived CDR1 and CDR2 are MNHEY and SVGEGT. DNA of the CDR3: TGTGCCAGCAGTTACCCCCCCGGGGAGCTGTTTTTT. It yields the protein CASSYPPGELFF.

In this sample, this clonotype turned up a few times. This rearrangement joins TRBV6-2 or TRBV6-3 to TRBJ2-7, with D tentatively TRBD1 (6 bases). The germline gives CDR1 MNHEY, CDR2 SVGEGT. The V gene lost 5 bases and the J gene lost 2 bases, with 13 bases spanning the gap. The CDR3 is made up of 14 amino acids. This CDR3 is CASSPTGLTYEQYF. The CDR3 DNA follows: TGTGCCAGCAGTCCAACAGGGCTGACCTACGAGCAGTACTTC.

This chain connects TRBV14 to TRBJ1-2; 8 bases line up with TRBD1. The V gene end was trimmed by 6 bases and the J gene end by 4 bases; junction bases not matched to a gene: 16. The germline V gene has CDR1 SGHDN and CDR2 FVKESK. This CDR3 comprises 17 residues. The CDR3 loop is CASSHHEQGVIPYGYTF. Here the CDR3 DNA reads TGTGCCAGCAGTCATCATGAACAGGGGGTAATCCCCTATGGCTACACCTTC. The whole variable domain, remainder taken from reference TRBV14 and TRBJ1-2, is EAGVTQFPSHSVIEKGQTVTLRCDPISGHDNLYWYRRVMGKEIKFLLHFVKESKQDESGMPNNRFLAERTGGTYSTLKVQPAELEDSGVYFCASSHHEQGVIPYGYTFGSGTRLTVV.

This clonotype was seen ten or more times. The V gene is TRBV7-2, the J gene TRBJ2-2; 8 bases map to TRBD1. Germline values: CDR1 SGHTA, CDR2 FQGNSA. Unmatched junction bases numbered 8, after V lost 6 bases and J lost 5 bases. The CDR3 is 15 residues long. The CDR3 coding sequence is TGTGCCAGCAGACGACAGGGGCGAGGAACCGGGGAGCTGTTTTTT. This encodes CASRRQGRGTGELFF.

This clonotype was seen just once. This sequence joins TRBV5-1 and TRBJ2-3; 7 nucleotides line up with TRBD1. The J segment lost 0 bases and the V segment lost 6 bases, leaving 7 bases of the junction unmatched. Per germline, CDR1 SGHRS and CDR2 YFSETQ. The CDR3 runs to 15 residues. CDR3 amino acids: CASIPGTDSTDTQYF. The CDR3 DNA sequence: TGCGCCAGCATCCCTGGGACAGATAGCACAGATACGCAGTATTTT.

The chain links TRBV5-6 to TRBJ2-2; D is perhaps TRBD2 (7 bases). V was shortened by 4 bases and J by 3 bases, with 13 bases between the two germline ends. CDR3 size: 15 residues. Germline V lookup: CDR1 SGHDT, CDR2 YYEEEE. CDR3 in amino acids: CASSRGALDTGELFF. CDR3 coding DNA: TGTGCCAGCAGCCGGGGGGCCTTGGACACCGGGGAGCTGTTTTTT.

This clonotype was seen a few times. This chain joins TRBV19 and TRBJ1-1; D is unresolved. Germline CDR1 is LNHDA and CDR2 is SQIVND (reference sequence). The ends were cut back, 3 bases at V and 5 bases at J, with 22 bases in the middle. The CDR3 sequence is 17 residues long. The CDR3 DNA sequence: TGTGCCAGTAGTATCTCGCTACCCGGGAAAGGGAGGACTGAAGCTTTCTTT. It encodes CASSISLPGKGRTEAFF.

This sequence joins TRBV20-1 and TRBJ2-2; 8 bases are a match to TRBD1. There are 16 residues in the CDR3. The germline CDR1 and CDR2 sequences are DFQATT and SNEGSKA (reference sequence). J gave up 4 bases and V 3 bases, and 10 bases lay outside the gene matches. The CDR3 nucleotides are TGCAGTGCTAGGGTCGGCCAGGGGGCGCGCACCGGGGAGCTGTTTTTT. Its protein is CSARVGQGARTGELFF.

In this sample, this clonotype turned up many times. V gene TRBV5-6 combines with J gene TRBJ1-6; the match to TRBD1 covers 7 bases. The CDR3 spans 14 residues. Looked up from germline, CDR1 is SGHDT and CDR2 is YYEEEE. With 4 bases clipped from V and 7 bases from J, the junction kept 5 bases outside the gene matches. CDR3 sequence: CASSPGDRNSPLHF. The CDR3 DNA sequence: TGTGCCAGCAGCCCAGGGGACAGAAATTCACCCCTCCACTTT.

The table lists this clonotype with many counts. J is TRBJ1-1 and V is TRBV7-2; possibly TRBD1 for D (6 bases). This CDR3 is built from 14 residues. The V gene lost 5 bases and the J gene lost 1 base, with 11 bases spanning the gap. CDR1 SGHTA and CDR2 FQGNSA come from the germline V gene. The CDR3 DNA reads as TGTGCCAGCAGCCCCGGACAGTCGAACACTGAAGCTTTCTTT. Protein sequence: CASSPGQSNTEAFF.

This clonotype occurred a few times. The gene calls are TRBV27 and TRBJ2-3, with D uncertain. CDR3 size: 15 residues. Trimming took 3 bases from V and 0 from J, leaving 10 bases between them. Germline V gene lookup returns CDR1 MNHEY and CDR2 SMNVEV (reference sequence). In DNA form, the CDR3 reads TGTGCCAGCAGTTTGATCGGCCTTAGCACAGATACGCAGTATTTT. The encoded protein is CASSLIGLSTDTQYF.

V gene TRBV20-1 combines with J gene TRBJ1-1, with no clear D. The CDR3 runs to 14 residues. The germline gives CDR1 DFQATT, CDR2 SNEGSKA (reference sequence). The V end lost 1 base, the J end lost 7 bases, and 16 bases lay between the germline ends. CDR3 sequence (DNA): TGCAGTGCTAGAGGGCAGACACATGCACTTGAAGCTTTCTTT. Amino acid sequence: CSARGQTHALEAFF.

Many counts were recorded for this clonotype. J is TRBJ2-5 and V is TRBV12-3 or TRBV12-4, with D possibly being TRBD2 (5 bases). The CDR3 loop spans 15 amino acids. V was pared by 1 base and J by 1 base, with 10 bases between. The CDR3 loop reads CASSLGAGPQETQYF. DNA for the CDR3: TGTGCCAGCAGTTTAGGGGCGGGCCCCCAAGAGACCCAGTACTTC.

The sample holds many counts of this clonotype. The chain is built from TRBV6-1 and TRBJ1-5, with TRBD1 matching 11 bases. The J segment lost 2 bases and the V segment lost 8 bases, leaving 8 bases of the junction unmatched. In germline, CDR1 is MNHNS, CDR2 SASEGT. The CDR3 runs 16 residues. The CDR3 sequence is CASDWTGGAGNQPQHF. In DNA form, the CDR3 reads TGTGCCAGCGATTGGACAGGGGGCGCCGGCAATCAGCCCCAGCATTTT.

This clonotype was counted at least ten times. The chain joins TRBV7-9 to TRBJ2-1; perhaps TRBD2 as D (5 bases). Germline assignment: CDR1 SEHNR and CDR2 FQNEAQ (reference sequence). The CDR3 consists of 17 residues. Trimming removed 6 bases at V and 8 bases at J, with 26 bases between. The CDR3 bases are TGTGCCAGCAGTTCTATCGGCGGGCCGTCTGGGGTTTATGAGCAGTTCTTC. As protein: CASSSIGGPSGVYEQFF.

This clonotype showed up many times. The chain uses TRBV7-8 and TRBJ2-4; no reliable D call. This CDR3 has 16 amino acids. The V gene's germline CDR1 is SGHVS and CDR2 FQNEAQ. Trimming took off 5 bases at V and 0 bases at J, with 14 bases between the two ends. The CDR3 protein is CASSPRVGVAKNIQYF. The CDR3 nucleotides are TGTGCCAGCAGCCCTCGAGTTGGGGTAGCCAAAAACATTCAGTACTTC.

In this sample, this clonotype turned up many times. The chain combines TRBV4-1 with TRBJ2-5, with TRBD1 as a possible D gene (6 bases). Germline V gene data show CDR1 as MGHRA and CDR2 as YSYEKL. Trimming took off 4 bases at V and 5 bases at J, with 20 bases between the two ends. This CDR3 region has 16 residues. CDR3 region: CASSPFSGTQGETQYF. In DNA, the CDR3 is TGCGCCAGCAGCCCCTTTTCGGGTACTCAGGGGGAGACCCAGTACTTC.

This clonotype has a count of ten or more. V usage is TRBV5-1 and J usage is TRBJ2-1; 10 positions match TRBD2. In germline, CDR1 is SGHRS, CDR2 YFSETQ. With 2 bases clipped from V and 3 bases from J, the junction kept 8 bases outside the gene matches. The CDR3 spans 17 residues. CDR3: CASSFMGLAGVYNEQFF. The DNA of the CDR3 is TGCGCCAGCAGCTTTATGGGGCTAGCGGGGGTCTACAATGAGCAGTTCTTC.

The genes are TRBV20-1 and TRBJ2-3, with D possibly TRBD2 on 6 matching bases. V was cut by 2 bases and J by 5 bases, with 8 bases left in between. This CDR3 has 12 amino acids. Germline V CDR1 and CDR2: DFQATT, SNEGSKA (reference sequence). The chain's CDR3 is CSARFGRDTQYF. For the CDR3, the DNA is TGCAGTGCTAGATTCGGGAGAGATACGCAGTATTTT.

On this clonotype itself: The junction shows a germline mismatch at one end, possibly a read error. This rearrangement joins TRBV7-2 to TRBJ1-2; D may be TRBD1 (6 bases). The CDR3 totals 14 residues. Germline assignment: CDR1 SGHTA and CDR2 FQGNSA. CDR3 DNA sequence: TGTGCCAGCAGCTTCGACCAGGGGAGCTATGGCCACACCTTC. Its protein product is CASSFDQGSYGHTF.